Presented here are 8 T cell receptor beta chains from one specimen sequenced in a study of a mutant IDH1 vaccine in newly diagnosed glioma. This table comes from immunoSEQ multiplex PCR, and its TCRdb copy is limited to in-frame clones, with some not included. Among about 66,000 clones listed, about 73% were seen once. No cognate antigen is known for these TCRs. Documented time point: week 35, safety follow-up. The content of each vaccine dose was 300 ug of mutant IDH1 20-mer peptide, and topical imiquimod accompanied it. The sequences come from PBMCs, collected from a glioma patient whose treatment included an IDH1 peptide vaccine. The source is a man in his forties or fifties with glioma.

This clone was seen many times. The chain recombines TRBV19 with TRBJ1-2, with TRBD1 identical over 8 bases. The CDR3 runs 14 residues. Germline loops: CDR1 LNHDA, CDR2 SQIVND (reference sequence). With 7 bases clipped from V and 3 bases from J, the junction kept 7 bases outside the gene matches. For the CDR3, the DNA is TGTGCCAGTATACCCGGGACAGGCCACTATGGCTACACCTTC. This gives the protein CASIPGTGHYGYTF.

This clone was seen a handful of times. V and J are TRBV19 and TRBJ2-1; 9 bases are a match to TRBD1. Germline CDR1 reads LNHDA; CDR2 reads SQIVND (reference sequence). The CDR3 is 15 amino acids. J gave up 6 bases and V 5 bases, and 8 bases lay outside the gene matches. The CDR3 reads CASSDHGTGINEQFF. The CDR3 DNA sequence: TGTGCCAGTAGTGACCACGGGACAGGGATCAATGAGCAGTTCTTC.

This clone was seen just once. The chain uses TRBV2 and TRBJ1-5, with 11 bases lining up with TRBD1. Germline values: CDR1 SNHLY, CDR2 FYNNEI. The CDR3 is made up of 16 amino acids. V was pared by 8 bases and J by 2 bases, with 8 bases of the junction left unmatched. CDR3 loop: CASWTGGHAGNQPQHF. In DNA form, the CDR3 reads TGTGCCAGCTGGACAGGGGGCCATGCGGGCAATCAGCCCCAGCATTTT.

J is TRBJ2-2 and V is TRBV7-9; D gene uncertain. Germline loops: CDR1 SEHNR, CDR2 FQNEAQ (reference sequence). Trimming removed 6 bases at V and 10 bases at J, with 12 bases between. The CDR3 runs to 12 residues. CDR3 in amino acids: CASRGLPLELFF. CDR3 sequence (DNA): TGTGCCAGCAGGGGCCTACCGCTGGAGCTGTTTTTT. Complete variable domain (other parts from reference TRBV7-9 and TRBJ2-2): DTGVSQNPRHKITKRGQNVTFRCDPISEHNRLYWYRQTLGQGPEFLTYFQNEAQLEKSRLLSDRFSAERPKGSFSTLEIQRTEQGDSAMYLCASRGLPLELFFGEGSRLTVL.

This clone was seen a few times. The chain joins TRBV28 to TRBJ2-7, with TRBD2 identical over 9 bases. With 6 bases clipped from V and 7 bases from J, the junction kept 16 bases outside the gene matches. The CDR3 sequence is 16 residues long. The germline gives CDR1 MDHEN, CDR2 SYDVKM. This CDR3 reads CASSHSWRGGLGEQYF. The CDR3 DNA is TGTGCCAGCAGCCATTCCTGGCGGGGGGGCCTGGGGGAGCAGTACTTC.

This clone was detected once. V and J are TRBV19 and TRBJ1-1; D unclear. The V end was cut by 7 bases, the J end by 3 bases, with 18 bases between. Germline V CDR1 and CDR2: LNHDA, SQIVND (reference sequence). The CDR3 sequence is 15 residues long. CDR3 region: CASIMVGHGDTEAFF. The CDR3 DNA follows: TGTGCCAGTATCATGGTGGGCCACGGGGACACTGAAGCTTTCTTT.

Within the sample, this clone is medium-sized. This sequence joins TRBV6-1 and TRBJ1-3, with TRBD1 as a possible D gene (5 bases). The CDR3 is made up of 15 amino acids. Trimming took off 6 bases at V and 4 bases at J, with 16 bases between the two ends. Per germline, CDR1 MNHNS and CDR2 SASEGT. This chain's CDR3 is CASSIEMAGGNTIYF. The CDR3 nucleotides are TGTGCCAGCAGCATCGAGATGGCAGGGGGAAACACCATATATTTT.

This clone was observed a handful of times. The chain is built from TRBV10-1 and TRBJ2-1; TRBD2 matches 10 bases. Germline V gives CDR1 WNHNN, CDR2 SYGVQD (reference sequence). Trimming took 6 bases from V and 7 from J; bases not matched to a gene: 9. The CDR3 runs to 15 residues. CDR3 DNA sequence: TGCGCCAGCAGCCGAAGCGGGGGGGCCCCAAATGAGCAGTTCTTC. The encoded protein is CASSRSGGAPNEQFF.